This is a list of T cell receptor beta chains from one sample in a study of CD8 T cells in ankylosing spondylitis. In TCRdb, the 5' RACE reads were re-called with MiXCR into one record per CDR3 protein. This sample carries 80,000 to 100,000 distinct CDR3 sequences, 8.5% to 9% of them seen once, and the ten largest clones take under 6%. Sequencing used blood, either unsorted or a sorted T cell fraction (not recorded which). The receptors stem from a male donor with ankylosing spondylitis or in good health (not recorded which). CDR3s include the opening cysteine and the closing phenylalanine or tryptophan. D genes are given only for firm matches. Clone size is stated in some rows and not others, as once, few, many or a class when expanded.

V gene	J gene	D gene	clone size	CDR3 length	CDR3 DNA	CDR3 protein
TRBV4-2	TRBJ2-5	TRBD2	many	15	TGTGCCAGCAGCCAAGTAGCGGGGGGGCGAGAGACCCAGTACTTC	CASSQVAGGRETQYF
TRBV3-1	TRBJ1-2	NA	many	16	TGTGCCAGCAGCGGCAAGGTGCAGGGGCTAGTTCGAGGCTACACCTTC	CASSGKVQGLVRGYTF
TRBV5-1	TRBJ2-3	TRBD2	many	13	TGCGCCACGACGGGGAGCGGGAGGGATACGCAGTATTTT	CATTGSGRDTQYF
TRBV7-2	TRBJ2-5	NA	NA	13	TGTGCCAGCAGCTACCAGGTTGAGGAGACCCAGTACTTC	CASSYQVEETQYF
TRBV20-1	TRBJ2-1	TRBD1	many	15	TGCAGTGCTAGTGACGGGACAGGGGTCTACAATGAGCAGTTCTTC	CSASDGTGVYNEQFF
TRBV7-3	TRBJ2-7	NA	many	14	TGTGCCAGCTGCCTCGGTGGGATGAATTGCGAGCAGTACTTC	CASCLGGMNCEQYF
TRBV7-9	TRBJ1-2	NA	NA	12	TGTGCCAGCAGCTTAGTCGGCTATGACTACACCTTC	CASSLVGYDYTF
TRBV3-1	TRBJ1-1	NA	many	14	TGTGCCAGCAGCCCACGAGCGGGCTCCACTGAAGCTTTCTTT	CASSPRAGSTEAFF
TRBV7-7	TRBJ2-1	NA	many	13	TGTGCTAGCAGCTTAGGGTCCTTCAGTGAGCAGTTCTTC	CASSLGSFSEQFF
TRBV6-1	TRBJ1-1	NA	many	16	TGTGCCAGCAGTCTCCCGACTGCCTCAGCAAACACTGAAGCTTTCTTT	CASSLPTASANTEAFF
TRBV5-1	TRBJ2-3	TRBD2	many	15	TGCGCCAGCAGCTCCACCGGGACTAGCGGCCGTACGCAGTATTTT	CASSSTGTSGRTQYF
TRBV5-1	TRBJ1-3	TRBD1	many	16	TGCGCCAGCAGCTTAAGCGGGACAGACTCTGGAAACACCATATATTTT	CASSLSGTDSGNTIYF
TRBV25-1	TRBJ1-1	TRBD1	many	13	TGTGCCAGCAGTCTCACAGGGGTGACTGAAGCTTTCTTT	CASSLTGVTEAFF
TRBV12-3/TRBV12-4	TRBJ2-7	NA	many	20	TGTGCCAGCAGTTTTCAGGGGGGGAAGTTACCCAGCCCCAAGACCTACGAGCAGTACTTC	CASSFQGGKLPSPKTYEQYF
TRBV28	TRBJ2-2	TRBD2	NA	15	TGTGCCGGCAGTTTGAGCGGGGCAATGACCGGGGAGCTGTTTTTT	CAGSLSGAMTGELFF
TRBV20-1	TRBJ2-7	NA	many	13	TGCAGTGCTCTCGCAGGGAACTCCTACGAGCAGTACTTC	CSALAGNSYEQYF
TRBV12-3/TRBV12-4	TRBJ2-7	TRBD2	NA	14	TGTGTCAGCAGCCCGACTAGCGGGGGTTCCGAGCAGTACTTC	CVSSPTSGGSEQYF
TRBV7-2	TRBJ2-5	NA	few	14	TGTGCCAGCAGCTTCGGTGGCCGCGGGGAGACCCAGTACTTC	CASSFGGRGETQYF
TRBV24-1	TRBJ1-5	NA	many	16	TGTGCCACCAGTGGTCGGGGGGCCCGGAGCAATCAGCCCCAGCATTTT	CATSGRGARSNQPQHF
TRBV12-3/TRBV12-4	TRBJ2-2	NA	many	13	TGTGCCAGCAGTTTCAGAGGGGTTGGGGAGCTGTTTTTT	CASSFRGVGELFF
TRBV20-1	TRBJ1-5	TRBD1	NA	14	TGCAGTGCTACTGGGACAGGGGGCGACCAGCCCCAGCATTTT	CSATGTGGDQPQHF
TRBV10-3	TRBJ2-5	TRBD1	many	14	TGTGCCATCAGTGCGGACAGGGGCCAAGAGACCCAGTACTTC	CAISADRGQETQYF
TRBV19	TRBJ2-1	NA	NA	15	TGTGCCAGTAGTGACCGGGGGGCCTCCTACAATGAGCAGTTCTTC	CASSDRGASYNEQFF
TRBV13	TRBJ1-3	NA	many	12	TGTGCCAGCAGCTTAGGAGAAAACACCATATATTTT	CASSLGENTIYF
TRBV7-9	TRBJ1-4	NA	few	15	TGTGCCAGCAGCCCCGGGGGCAGGGGCAAGGAAAAACTGTTTTTT	CASSPGGRGKEKLFF
TRBV5-6	TRBJ1-5	TRBD1	many	14	TGTGCCAGCAGCCGGGGACAGCTAAATCAGCCCCAGCATTTT	CASSRGQLNQPQHF
TRBV14	TRBJ2-1	TRBD1	few	16	TGTGCCAGCAGCCAAGATTGGGGACAGACATACAATGAGCAGTTCTTC	CASSQDWGQTYNEQFF
TRBV12-3/TRBV12-4	TRBJ2-5	TRBD2	many	16	TGTGCCAGCAGTGTAGGACTAGCGGGGGGAGGAGAGACCCAGTACTTC	CASSVGLAGGGETQYF
TRBV11-2	TRBJ2-1	NA	NA	12	TGTGCCAGCCGGGGCTCCTACAATGAGCAGTTCTTC	CASRGSYNEQFF
TRBV4-2	TRBJ2-7	TRBD2	few	15	TGTGCCAGCAGCCAAGTGACTAGCGGATCCTACGAGCAGTACTTC	CASSQVTSGSYEQYF
TRBV4-2	TRBJ2-5	NA	many	14	TGTGCCAGCAGCCAAGTAGGACGGGTCGAGACCCAGTACTTC	CASSQVGRVETQYF
TRBV28	TRBJ2-3	TRBD2	many	14	TGTGCCAGCATGGCGGGGGTTGGCACAGATACGCAGTATTTT	CASMAGVGTDTQYF
TRBV20-1	TRBJ2-4	NA	many	14	TGCAGTGCTAGCGGGGGACGCACCGGAAACATTCAGTACTTC	CSASGGRTGNIQYF
TRBV20-1	TRBJ1-1	NA	many	15	TGCAGTGCTAGAGATGGGCGCTCGACGAACACTGAAGCTTTCTTT	CSARDGRSTNTEAFF
TRBV29-1	TRBJ2-3	TRBD2	many	15	TGCAGCGTTGAAGATATCGGGGGGGCCGCAGATACGCAGTATTTT	CSVEDIGGAADTQYF
TRBV2	TRBJ2-3	NA	many	18	TGTGCCAGCAGTGAAGGGCTGGCGGGGCCGACCAATACAGATACGCAGTATTTT	CASSEGLAGPTNTDTQYF
TRBV5-1	TRBJ2-3	NA	many	14	TGCGCCAGCAGCCTAACTCCATTCACAGATACGCAGTATTTT	CASSLTPFTDTQYF
TRBV12-3/TRBV12-4	TRBJ1-2	TRBD1	NA	14	TGTGCCAGCAGTTTCGGACAGGGCTTAGGCGGCTACACCTTC	CASSFGQGLGGYTF
TRBV12-3/TRBV12-4	TRBJ2-5	NA	many	15	TGTGCCAGCAGTGCTCAGGGTGCGCTGGGGCAGACCCAGTACTTC	CASSAQGALGQTQYF
TRBV5-1	TRBJ2-1	NA	many	14	TGCGCCAGCAGCCTAGGGGACGCCTACAATGAGCAGTTCTTC	CASSLGDAYNEQFF
TRBV20-1	TRBJ2-5	TRBD2	many	19	TGCAGTGCCGGACCCTCCCGGGCTAGCGGGGGTAGGGCGAGAGAGACCCAGTACTTC	CSAGPSRASGGRARETQYF
TRBV10-3	TRBJ2-7	NA	many	12	TGTGCCATCAGTGAGTCTGACTACGAGCAGTACTTC	CAISESDYEQYF
TRBV20-1	TRBJ2-3	NA	many	15	TGCAGTGCTAGAGATCGCTGGCGGAGCACAGATACGCAGTATTTT	CSARDRWRSTDTQYF
TRBV18	TRBJ2-5	NA	few	13	TGTGCCAGCTCAGGGGGACTTCAAGAGACCCAGTACTTC	CASSGGLQETQYF
TRBV7-2	TRBJ2-5	TRBD2	few	14	TGTGCCAGCAGCACACAGCGGGGGGGTGAGACCCAGTACTTC	CASSTQRGGETQYF
TRBV29-1	TRBJ1-2	TRBD1	NA	14	TGCAGCGTCGCGGACAGGGGGCGATTCTATGGCTACACCTTC	CSVADRGRFYGYTF
TRBV7-8	TRBJ2-7	TRBD1	many	15	TGTGCCAGCAGAATCGGACAGGGGGCCTCCTACGAGCAGTACTTC	CASRIGQGASYEQYF
TRBV2	TRBJ2-2	NA	few	14	TGTGCCAGCAGGCAGGGTTTTTCGGCCGGGGAGCTGTTTTTT	CASRQGFSAGELFF
TRBV7-8	TRBJ1-5	NA	many	15	TGTGCCAGCAGCGCTCACTTACAAGTCGATCAGCCCCAGCATTTT	CASSAHLQVDQPQHF
TRBV28	TRBJ1-2	NA	many	13	TGTGCCAGCAGTTTTTCGGCGGGCTATGGCTACACCTTC	CASSFSAGYGYTF
TRBV20-1	TRBJ2-4	NA	many	15	TGCAGTGCCCCCTCTATGGACAGAGCCAAAAACATTCAGTACTTC	CSAPSMDRAKNIQYF
TRBV28	TRBJ2-3	TRBD2	few	16	TGTGCCAGCAGTTTACAACTAGCGGGGCTCACAGATACGCAGTATTTT	CASSLQLAGLTDTQYF
TRBV6-1	TRBJ2-2	TRBD1	many	15	TGTGCCAGCAGAATAGACAGGGGGCTTACCGGGGAGCTGTTTTTT	CASRIDRGLTGELFF
TRBV4-2	TRBJ2-5	TRBD2	few	16	TGTGCCAGCAGCCAAGTGCTAGCGGGGATTGAAGAGACCCAGTACTTC	CASSQVLAGIEETQYF
TRBV12-3/TRBV12-4	TRBJ1-4	NA	many	15	TGTGCCAGCAGTTTAGGGACAACTGAAAATGAAAAACTGTTTTTT	CASSLGTTENEKLFF
TRBV2	TRBJ2-7	NA	many	13	TGTGCCAGCAGTTCGGACAGCTCCTACGAGCAGTACTTC	CASSSDSSYEQYF
TRBV5-8	TRBJ1-6	NA	many	14	TGTGCCAGCAGCCCCCGGCAGTATAATTCACCCCTCCACTTT	CASSPRQYNSPLHF
TRBV3-1	TRBJ2-7	NA	many	13	TGTGCCAGCAGCCTTAGGGGCTCCTACGAGCAGTACTTC	CASSLRGSYEQYF
TRBV6-5	TRBJ1-2	TRBD1	many	13	TGTGCCAGCAGTTCCGACAGGGCAAACGGCTACACCTTC	CASSSDRANGYTF
TRBV9	TRBJ1-1	NA	few	13	TGTGCCAGCAGCCCAGTCGGGGCCACTGAAGCTTTCTTT	CASSPVGATEAFF